These 12 T cell receptor beta chains came from one sample sequenced in a study of T cell repertoires in cytomegalovirus infection. In TCRdb, the reads were re-called with MiXCR into one record per CDR3 protein. The sample holds a few hundred thousand distinct CDR3 sequences, about 23% seen once. Sequences were obtained from CD8+ T cells from PBMCs. The receptors shown here come from a human donor in good health (CMV status not recorded). Some clones in this sample may be carry-over from other donors' samples.

This clonotype was seen once. The rearrangement uses TRBV5-6 and TRBJ2-5; TRBD1 is a possible D gene (6 bases). Germline CDR1 SGHDT, CDR2 YYEEEE. The CDR3 length is 14 residues. Trimming took off 2 bases at V and 4 bases at J, with 12 bases between the two ends. CDR3 nucleotides: TGTGCCAGCAGCTTAGGTGTACAGGGAGAGACCCAGTACTTC. Protein: CASSLGVQGETQYF. The whole variable domain, remainder taken from reference TRBV5-6 and TRBJ2-5, is DAGVTQSPTHLIKTRGQQVTLRCSPKSGHDTVSWYQQALGQGPQFIFQYYEEEERQRGNFPDRFSGHQFPNYSSELNVNALLLGDSALYLCASSLGVQGETQYFGPGTRLLVL.

This clonotype was counted at least ten times. The chain uses TRBV5-4 and TRBJ1-1, with D possibly TRBD1 on 6 matching bases. This CDR3 has 15 amino acids. Germline V lookup: CDR1 SGHNT, CDR2 YYREEE (reference sequence). Trimming shortened V by 4 bases and J by 3 bases, and 16 bases separated the two germline ends. As DNA, the CDR3 is TGTGCCAGCAGCACAGGGTCCCCTTCTTACACTGAAGCTTTCTTT. It codes for CASSTGSPSYTEAFF.

This clonotype was seen more than once but under ten times. The V call is TRBV12-3 or TRBV12-4, the J call TRBJ2-3; D might be TRBD1 or TRBD2, each matching 5 bases. Deletions cut 3 bases from V and 9 bases from J, with 13 bases between. This CDR3 region has 13 residues. The CDR3 sequence: CASSFTGTGTQYF. As DNA, the CDR3 is TGTGCCAGCAGTTTTACGGGGACGGGGACGCAGTATTTT.

This clonotype has only a few counts. V gene TRBV28 combines with J gene TRBJ2-3, with D possibly being TRBD2 (5 bases). CDR1 MDHEN and CDR2 SYDVKM come from the germline V gene. V lost 4 bases and J lost 4, with 12 bases in between. The CDR3 is 14 amino acids. DNA of the CDR3: TGTGCCAGCAGTTCAAGACTAACTCCAGATACGCAGTATTTT. Its translation: CASSSRLTPDTQYF.

The chain uses TRBV10-3 and TRBJ2-7, with D perhaps TRBD2 (6 bases). The germline V and J ends were trimmed by 8 bases and 1 base, with 12 bases remaining between them. Germline V lookup: CDR1 ENHRY, CDR2 SYGVKD. The CDR3 is 13 amino acids. The CDR3 DNA reads as TGTGCCATCCTTGGAGGGCCATCCTACGAGCAGTACTTC. As protein: CAILGGPSYEQYF.

V and J are TRBV7-3 and TRBJ2-1; 9 positions agree with TRBD2. The junction had 7 bases not matched to a gene; V was cut back by 4 bases and J by 3 bases. CDR1 is SGHTA, CDR2 FQGTGA, per germline. The CDR3 consists of 16 residues. CDR3 amino acids: CASSSQAGGYYNEQFF. In nucleotides, the CDR3 is TGTGCCAGCAGCTCCCAAGCGGGGGGCTACTACAATGAGCAGTTCTTC.

The rearrangement links TRBV4-1 to TRBJ2-3, with 8 bases aligning to TRBD2. J lost 2 bases, V lost 0 bases, and 4 bases had no gene match. This CDR3 is built from 16 residues. Germline CDR1 is MGHRA and CDR2 is YSYEKL. CDR3 protein: CASSQEERGITDTQYF. As DNA, the CDR3 is TGCGCCAGCAGCCAAGAAGAGCGGGGGATCACAGATACGCAGTATTTT.

The J gene is TRBJ2-7, the V gene TRBV2; 9 bases are shared with TRBD1. The CDR3 is 16 amino acids. V shed 1 base and J 7 bases; nucleotides not matched to a gene: 11. The germline CDR1 and CDR2 sequences are SNHLY and FYNNEI. CDR3 in amino acids: CASSEGVGTGFWEQYF. CDR3 bases: TGTGCCAGCAGTGAAGGGGTCGGGACAGGGTTTTGGGAGCAGTACTTC.

This clonotype has just a few counts. The chain recombines TRBV7-9 with TRBJ1-1; D not resolved. Germline V gene sequence: CDR1 SEHNR, CDR2 FQNEAQ (reference sequence). The V end was cut by 7 bases, the J end by 4 bases, with 16 bases between. The CDR3 extends over 14 amino acids. CDR3 bases: TGTGCCAGCACCCCTTTCTATTCGGGCACTGAAGCTTTCTTT. Its protein product is CASTPFYSGTEAFF.

In its sample, this clonotype was seen a few times. The chain couples TRBV20-1 to TRBJ2-7; TRBD1 agrees at 8 bases. CDR3 length equals 18 residues. After removal of 0 bases from V and 3 bases from J, the junction contained 16 bases not matched to a gene. In germline, CDR1 is DFQATT, CDR2 SNEGSKA (reference sequence). In DNA form, the CDR3 reads TGCAGTGCTAGAGATCGGGCATCGGACAGGGCGATTTACTACGAGCAGTACTTC. Protein product: CSARDRASDRAIYYEQYF.

The chain couples TRBV6-5 to TRBJ2-3, with D possibly being TRBD2 (6 bases). V gave up 7 bases and J gave up 1 base, with 12 bases separating them. Germline-derived CDR1 and CDR2 are MNHEY and SVGAGI. This CDR3 is built from 14 residues. Here the CDR3 DNA reads TGTGCCAGCACCGGGGGTGGTGGCACAGATACGCAGTATTTT. It encodes CASTGGGGTDTQYF.

The V gene is TRBV6-2 or TRBV6-3, the J gene TRBJ1-1; 7 bases are a match to TRBD1. The CDR3 sequence is 12 residues long. J lost 11 bases, V lost 7 bases, and 10 bases had no gene match. The V gene's germline CDR1 is MNHEY and CDR2 SVGEGT. This CDR3 is CASNDLRGSAFF. The CDR3 nucleotides are TGTGCCAGCAATGATCTCAGGGGGAGTGCTTTCTTT.